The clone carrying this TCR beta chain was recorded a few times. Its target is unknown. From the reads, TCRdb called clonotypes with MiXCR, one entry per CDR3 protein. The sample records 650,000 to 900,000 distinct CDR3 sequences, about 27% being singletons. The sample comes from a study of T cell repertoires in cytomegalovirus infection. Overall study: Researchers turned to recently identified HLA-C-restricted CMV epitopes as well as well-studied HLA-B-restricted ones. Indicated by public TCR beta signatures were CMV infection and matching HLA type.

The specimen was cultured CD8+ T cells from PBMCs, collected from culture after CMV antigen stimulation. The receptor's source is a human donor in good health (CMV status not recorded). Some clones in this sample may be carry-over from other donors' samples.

CDR3 sequence: CASTSPDGPKFYTEAFF. The CDR3 region has the DNA TGTGCCAGCACCTCCCCAGATGGGCCTAAGTTCTACACTGAAGCTTTCTTT. The rearrangement joins TRBV7-9 to TRBJ1-1; D remains ambiguous. Germline V gene lookup returns CDR1 SEHNR and CDR2 FQNEAQ (reference sequence). Trimming took 7 bases from V and 3 from J, leaving 24 bases between them. The CDR3 contains 17 residues.